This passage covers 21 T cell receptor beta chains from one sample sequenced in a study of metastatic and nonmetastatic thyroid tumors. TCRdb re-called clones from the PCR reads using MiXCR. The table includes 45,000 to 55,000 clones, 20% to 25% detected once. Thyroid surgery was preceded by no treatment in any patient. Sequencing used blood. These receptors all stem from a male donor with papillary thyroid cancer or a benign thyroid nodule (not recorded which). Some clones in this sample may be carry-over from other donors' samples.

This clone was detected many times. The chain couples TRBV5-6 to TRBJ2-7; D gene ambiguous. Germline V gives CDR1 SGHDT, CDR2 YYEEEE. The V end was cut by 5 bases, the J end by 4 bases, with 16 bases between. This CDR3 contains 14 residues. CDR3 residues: CASRGFNSAYEQYF. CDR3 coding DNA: TGTGCCAGCAGGGGTTTTAATAGTGCGTACGAGCAGTACTTC.

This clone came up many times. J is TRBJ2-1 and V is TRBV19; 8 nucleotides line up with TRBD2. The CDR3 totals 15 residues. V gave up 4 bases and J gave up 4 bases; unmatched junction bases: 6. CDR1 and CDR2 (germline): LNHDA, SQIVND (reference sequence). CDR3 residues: CASSTRTSNYNEQFF. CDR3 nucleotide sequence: TGTGCCAGTAGTACTAGGACTAGCAATTACAATGAGCAGTTCTTC.

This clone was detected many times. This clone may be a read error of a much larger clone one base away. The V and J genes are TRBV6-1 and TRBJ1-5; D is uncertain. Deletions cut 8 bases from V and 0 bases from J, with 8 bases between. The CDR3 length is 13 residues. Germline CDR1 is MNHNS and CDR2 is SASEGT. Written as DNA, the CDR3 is TGTGCCAGCGGGGTGGATAGCAATCAGCCCCAGCATTTT. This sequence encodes CASGVDSNQPQHF.

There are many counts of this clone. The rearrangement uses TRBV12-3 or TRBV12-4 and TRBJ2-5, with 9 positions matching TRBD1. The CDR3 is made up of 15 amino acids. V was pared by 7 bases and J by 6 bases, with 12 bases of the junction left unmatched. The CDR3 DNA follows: TGTGCCAGCAAAAAGGGGGGGACAGGGTGGCAGACCCAGTACTTC. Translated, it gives CASKKGGTGWQTQYF.

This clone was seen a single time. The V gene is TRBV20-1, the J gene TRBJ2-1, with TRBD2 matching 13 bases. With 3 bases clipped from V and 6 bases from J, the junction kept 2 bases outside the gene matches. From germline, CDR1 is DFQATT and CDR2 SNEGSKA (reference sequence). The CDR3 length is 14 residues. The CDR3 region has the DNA TGCAGTGCTAGGACTAGCGGGAGGACCAATGAGCAGTTCTTC. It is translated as CSARTSGRTNEQFF.

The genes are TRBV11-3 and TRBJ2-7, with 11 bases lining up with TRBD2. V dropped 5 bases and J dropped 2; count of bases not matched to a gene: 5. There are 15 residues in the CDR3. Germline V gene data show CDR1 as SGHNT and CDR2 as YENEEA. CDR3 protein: CASSPGLADAYEQYF. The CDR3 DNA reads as TGTGCCAGCAGCCCGGGACTAGCGGACGCCTACGAGCAGTACTTC.

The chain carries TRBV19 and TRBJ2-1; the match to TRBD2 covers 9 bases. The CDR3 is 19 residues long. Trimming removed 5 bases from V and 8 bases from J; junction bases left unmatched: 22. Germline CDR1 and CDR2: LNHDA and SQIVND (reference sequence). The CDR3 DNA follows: TGTGCCAGTAGTTCTTCAGGGCGGGAGGGCCTCACTAATCCGGATGAGCAGTTCTTC. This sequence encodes CASSSSGREGLTNPDEQFF.

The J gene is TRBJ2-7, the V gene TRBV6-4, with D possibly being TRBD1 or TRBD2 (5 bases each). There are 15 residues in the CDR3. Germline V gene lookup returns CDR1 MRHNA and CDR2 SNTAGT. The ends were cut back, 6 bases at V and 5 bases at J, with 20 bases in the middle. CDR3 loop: CASSLEGTAADEQYF. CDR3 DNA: TGTGCCAGCAGCCTCGAAGGGACGGCAGCTGACGAGCAGTACTTC.

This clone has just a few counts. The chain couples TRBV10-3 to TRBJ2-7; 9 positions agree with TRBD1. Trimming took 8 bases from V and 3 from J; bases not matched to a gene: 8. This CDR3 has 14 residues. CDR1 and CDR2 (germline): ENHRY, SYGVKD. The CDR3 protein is CAIRRGQGYYEQYF. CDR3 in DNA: TGTGCCATCCGGCGAGGACAGGGGTACTACGAGCAGTACTTC.

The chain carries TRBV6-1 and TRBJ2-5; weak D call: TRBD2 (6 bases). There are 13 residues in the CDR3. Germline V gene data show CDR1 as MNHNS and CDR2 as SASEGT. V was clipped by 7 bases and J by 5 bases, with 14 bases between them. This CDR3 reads CASIREIAETQYF. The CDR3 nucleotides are TGTGCCAGCATACGGGAGATAGCTGAGACCCAGTACTTC.

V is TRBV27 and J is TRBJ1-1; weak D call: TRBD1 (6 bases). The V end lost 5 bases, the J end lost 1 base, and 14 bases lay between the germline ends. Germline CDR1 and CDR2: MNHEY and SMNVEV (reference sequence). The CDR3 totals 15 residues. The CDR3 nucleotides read TGTGCCAGCAGTCCCGATGCGGGGGCGAACACTGAAGCTTTCTTT. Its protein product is CASSPDAGANTEAFF.

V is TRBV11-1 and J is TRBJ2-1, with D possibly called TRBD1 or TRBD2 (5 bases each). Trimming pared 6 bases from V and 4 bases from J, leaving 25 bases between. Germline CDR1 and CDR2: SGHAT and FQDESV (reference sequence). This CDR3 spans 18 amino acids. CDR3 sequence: CASSRRIVGKRGYNEQFF. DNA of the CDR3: TGTGCCAGCAGTCGACGTATCGTCGGGAAGAGGGGATACAATGAGCAGTTCTTC.

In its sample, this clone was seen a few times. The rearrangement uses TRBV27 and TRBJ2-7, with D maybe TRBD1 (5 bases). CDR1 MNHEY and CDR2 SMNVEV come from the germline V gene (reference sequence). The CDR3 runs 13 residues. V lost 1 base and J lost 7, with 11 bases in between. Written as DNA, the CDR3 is TGTGCCAGCAGTTTATTAGGGGCATCAGAGCAGTACTTC. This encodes CASSLLGASEQYF.

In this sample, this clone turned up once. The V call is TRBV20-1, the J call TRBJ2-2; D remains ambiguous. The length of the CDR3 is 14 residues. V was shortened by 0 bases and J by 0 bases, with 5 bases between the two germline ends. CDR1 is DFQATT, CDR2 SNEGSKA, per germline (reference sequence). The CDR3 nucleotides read TGCAGTGCTAGAGATAACCCGAACACCGGGGAGCTGTTTTTT. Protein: CSARDNPNTGELFF.

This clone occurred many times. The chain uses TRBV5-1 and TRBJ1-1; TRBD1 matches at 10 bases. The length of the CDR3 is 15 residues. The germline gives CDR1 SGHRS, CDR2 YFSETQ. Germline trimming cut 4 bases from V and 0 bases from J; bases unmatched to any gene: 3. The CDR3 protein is CASSGDRGLNTEAFF. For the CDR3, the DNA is TGCGCCAGCAGCGGGGACAGGGGCTTGAACACTGAAGCTTTCTTT.

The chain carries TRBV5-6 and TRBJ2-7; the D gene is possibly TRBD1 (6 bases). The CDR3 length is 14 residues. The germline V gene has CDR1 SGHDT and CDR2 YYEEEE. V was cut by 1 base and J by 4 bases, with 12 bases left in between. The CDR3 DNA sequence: TGTGCCAGCAGCTTGACAGGGTGGGAATACGAGCAGTACTTC. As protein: CASSLTGWEYEQYF.

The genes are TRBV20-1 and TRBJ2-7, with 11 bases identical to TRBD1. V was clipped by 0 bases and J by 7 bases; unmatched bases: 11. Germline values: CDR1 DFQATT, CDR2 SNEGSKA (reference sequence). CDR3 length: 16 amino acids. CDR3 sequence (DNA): TGCAGTGCTAGAGATCCTCTCGGACAGGGGGCGGGGGAGCAGTACTTC. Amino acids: CSARDPLGQGAGEQYF.

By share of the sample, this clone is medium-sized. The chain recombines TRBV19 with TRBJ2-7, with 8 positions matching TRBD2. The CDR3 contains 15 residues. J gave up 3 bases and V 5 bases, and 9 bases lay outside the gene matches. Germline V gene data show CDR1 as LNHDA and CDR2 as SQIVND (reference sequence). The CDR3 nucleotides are TGTGCCAGTAGTCCCGGACTAGCTCCGGGCTACGAGCAGTACTTC. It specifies CASSPGLAPGYEQYF.

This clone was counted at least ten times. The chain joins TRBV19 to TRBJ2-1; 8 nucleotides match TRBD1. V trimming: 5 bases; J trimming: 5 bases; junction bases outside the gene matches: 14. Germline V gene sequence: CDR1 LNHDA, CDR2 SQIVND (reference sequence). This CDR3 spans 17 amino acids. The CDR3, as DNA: TGTGCCAGTAGTGCCCGCTTCAGGGGGCGAGGGGACAATGAGCAGTTCTTC. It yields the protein CASSARFRGRGDNEQFF. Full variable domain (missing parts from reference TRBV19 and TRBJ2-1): DGGITQSPKYLFRKEGQNVTLSCEQNLNHDAMYWYRQDPGQGLRLIYYSQIVNDFQKGDIAEGYSVSREKKESFPLTVTSAQKNPTAFYLCASSARFRGRGDNEQFFGPGTRLTVL.

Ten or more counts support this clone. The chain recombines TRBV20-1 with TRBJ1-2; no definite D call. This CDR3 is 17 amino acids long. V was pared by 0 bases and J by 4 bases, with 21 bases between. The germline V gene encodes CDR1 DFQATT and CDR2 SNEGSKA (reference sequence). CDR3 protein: CSAREAPGSSRVYGYTF. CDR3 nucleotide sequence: TGCAGTGCTAGAGAGGCCCCCGGCAGCTCGAGGGTCTATGGCTACACCTTC.

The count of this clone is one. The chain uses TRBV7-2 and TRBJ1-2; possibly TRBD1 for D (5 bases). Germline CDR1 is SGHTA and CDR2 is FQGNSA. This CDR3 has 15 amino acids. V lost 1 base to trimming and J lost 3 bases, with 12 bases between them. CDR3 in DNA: TGTGCCAGCAGCTTAGACCCAGGGACGGACTATGGCTACACCTTC. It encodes CASSLDPGTDYGYTF.